This TCR beta chain is drawn from a study of blood T cell repertoires in COVID-19. The overall study: Italy, Spain and the United States were the sources of the convalescent and acute COVID-19 samples. The cDNA or gDNA used as material had been derived from T cells, B-cell-depleted T cells, or PBMCs.

Germline lookup yields CDR1 SNHLY and CDR2 FYNNEI. V shed 5 bases and J shed 7 bases, with 9 bases lying between them. The CDR3 length is 13 residues. A Seattle source enrolled patients during active infection and followed them longitudinally. Per the original data handling: Estimated nucleated cell counts came from reference gene primer amplification. Profiled with immunoSEQ multiplex PCR; TCRdb holds only in-frame clones, not every one. The DNA was the basis for D and trimming; V, J and clone size are from that table. The profile shows under 75,000 clones, 72% of them singletons. This clone was detected only once.

The origin of this receptor is an older woman with COVID-19, enrolled during active disease. The material sequenced was peripheral blood. The chain couples TRBV2 to TRBJ1-6; D remains ambiguous. The CDR3: CASSPNGNSPLHF. CDR3 bases: TGTGCCAGCAGTCCCAACGGGAATTCACCCCTCCACTTT.